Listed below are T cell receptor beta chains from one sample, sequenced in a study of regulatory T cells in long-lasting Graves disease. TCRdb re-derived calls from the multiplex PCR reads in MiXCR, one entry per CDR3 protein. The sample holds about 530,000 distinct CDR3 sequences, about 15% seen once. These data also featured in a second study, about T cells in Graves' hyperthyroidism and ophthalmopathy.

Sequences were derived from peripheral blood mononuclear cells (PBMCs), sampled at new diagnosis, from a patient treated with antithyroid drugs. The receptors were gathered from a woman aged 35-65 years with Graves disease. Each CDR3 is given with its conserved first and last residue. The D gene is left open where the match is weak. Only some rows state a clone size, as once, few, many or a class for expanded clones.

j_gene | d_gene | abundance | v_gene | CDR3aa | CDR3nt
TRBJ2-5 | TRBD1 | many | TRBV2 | CASSPNRGLQETQYF | TGTGCCAGCAGTCCGAACAGGGGGCTCCAAGAGACCCAGTACTTC
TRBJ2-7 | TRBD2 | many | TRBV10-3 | CATWEGPTSYEQYF | TGTGCCACCTGGGAGGGACCCACTTCCTACGAGCAGTACTTC
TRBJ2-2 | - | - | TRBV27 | CASSFGRNTGELFF | TGTGCCAGCAGTTTCGGCAGGAACACCGGGGAGCTGTTTTTT
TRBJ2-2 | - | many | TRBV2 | CASSVHRSGELFF | TGTGCCAGCAGTGTACACAGGTCCGGGGAGCTGTTTTTT
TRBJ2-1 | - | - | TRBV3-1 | CASSHRGRGEQFF | TGTGCCAGCAGCCATCGGGGCCGCGGGGAGCAGTTCTTC
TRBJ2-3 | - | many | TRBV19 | CASSISPGDTQYF | TGTGCCAGTAGTATATCTCCCGGGGATACGCAGTATTTT
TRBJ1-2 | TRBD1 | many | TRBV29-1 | CSVERLGQGNGYTF | TGCAGCGTTGAACGATTGGGACAGGGCAATGGCTACACCTTC
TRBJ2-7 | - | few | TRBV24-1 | CATSASGSSYEQYF | TGTGCCACCAGTGCTTCGGGATCCTCCTACGAGCAGTACTTC
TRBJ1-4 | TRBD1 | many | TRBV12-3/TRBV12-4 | CASRGGVSELFF | TGTGCCAGCAGAGGGGGCGTTTCAGAACTGTTTTTT
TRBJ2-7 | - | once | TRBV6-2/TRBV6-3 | CASTPADQNYEQYF | TGTGCCAGCACCCCAGCAGATCAGAACTACGAGCAGTACTTC
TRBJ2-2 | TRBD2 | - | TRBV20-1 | CSARGWTSGGGELFF | TGCAGTGCTAGAGGTTGGACTAGCGGCGGCGGGGAGCTGTTTTTT
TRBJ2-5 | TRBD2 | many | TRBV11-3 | CASSLEGLAEETQYF | TGTGCCAGCAGCTTAGAAGGACTAGCGGAAGAGACCCAGTACTTC
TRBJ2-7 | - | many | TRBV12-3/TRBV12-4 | CASSQRTGYEQYF | TGTGCCAGCAGCCAAAGGACCGGTTACGAGCAGTACTTC
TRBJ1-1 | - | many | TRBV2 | CASSEYTVLNTEAFF | TGTGCCAGCAGTGAATATACGGTTTTGAACACTGAAGCTTTCTTT